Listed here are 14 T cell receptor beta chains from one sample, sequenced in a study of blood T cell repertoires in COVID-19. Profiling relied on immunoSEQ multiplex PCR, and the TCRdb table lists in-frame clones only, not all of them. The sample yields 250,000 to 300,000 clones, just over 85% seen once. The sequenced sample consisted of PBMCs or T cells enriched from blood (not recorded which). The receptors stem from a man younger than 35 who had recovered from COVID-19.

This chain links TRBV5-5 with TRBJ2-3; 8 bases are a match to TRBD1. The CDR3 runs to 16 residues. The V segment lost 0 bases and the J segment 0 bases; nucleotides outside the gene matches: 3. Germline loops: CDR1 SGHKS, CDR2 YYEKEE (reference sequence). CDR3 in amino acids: CASSLGQGASTDTQYF. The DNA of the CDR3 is TGTGCCAGCAGCTTGGGGCAGGGGGCGAGCACAGATACGCAGTATTTT.

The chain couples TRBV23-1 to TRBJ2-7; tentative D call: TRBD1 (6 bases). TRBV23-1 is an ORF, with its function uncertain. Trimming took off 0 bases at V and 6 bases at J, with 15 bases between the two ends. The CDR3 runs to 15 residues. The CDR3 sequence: CASSQSYRENGEQYF. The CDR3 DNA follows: TGCGCCAGCAGTCAATCGTACAGGGAGAATGGCGAGCAGTACTTC.

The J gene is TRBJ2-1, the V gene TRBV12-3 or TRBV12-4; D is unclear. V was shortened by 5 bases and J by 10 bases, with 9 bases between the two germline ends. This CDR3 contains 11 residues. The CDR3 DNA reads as TGTGCCAGCAGTGGGCCCGGAGAGCAGTTCTTC. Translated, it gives CASSGPGEQFF.

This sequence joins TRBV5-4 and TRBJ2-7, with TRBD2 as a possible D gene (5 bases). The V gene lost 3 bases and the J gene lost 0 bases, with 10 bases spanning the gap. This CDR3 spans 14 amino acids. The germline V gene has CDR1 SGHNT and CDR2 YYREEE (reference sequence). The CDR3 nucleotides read TGTGCCAGCAGCTCGGACTCGAGCTCCTACGAGCAGTACTTC. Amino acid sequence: CASSSDSSSYEQYF.

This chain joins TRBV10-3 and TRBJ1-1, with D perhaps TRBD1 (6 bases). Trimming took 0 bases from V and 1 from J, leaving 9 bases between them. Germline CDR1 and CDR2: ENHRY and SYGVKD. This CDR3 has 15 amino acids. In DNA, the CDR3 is TGTGCCATCAGTGAGTCGACAGGAAAGAACACTGAAGCTTTCTTT. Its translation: CAISESTGKNTEAFF.

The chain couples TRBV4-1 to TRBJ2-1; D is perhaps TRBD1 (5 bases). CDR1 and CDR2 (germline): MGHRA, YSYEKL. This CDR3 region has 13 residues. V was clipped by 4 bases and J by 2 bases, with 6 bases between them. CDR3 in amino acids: CASSLDTYNEQFF. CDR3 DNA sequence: TGCGCCAGCAGCCTGGACACCTACAATGAGCAGTTCTTC.

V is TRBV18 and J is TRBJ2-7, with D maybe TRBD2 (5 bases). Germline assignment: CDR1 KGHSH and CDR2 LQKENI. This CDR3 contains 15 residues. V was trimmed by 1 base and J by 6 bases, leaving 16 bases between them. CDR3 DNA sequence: TGTGCCAGCTCACCACGCCCAGCGGCCGCCTCCGAGCAGTACTTC. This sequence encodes CASSPRPAAASEQYF.

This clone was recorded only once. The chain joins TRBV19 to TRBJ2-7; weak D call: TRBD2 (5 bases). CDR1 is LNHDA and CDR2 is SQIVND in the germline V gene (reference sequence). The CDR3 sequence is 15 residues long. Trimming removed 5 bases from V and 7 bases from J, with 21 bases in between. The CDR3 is CASSSVGGSGVEQYF. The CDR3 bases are TGTGCCAGTAGTTCAGTAGGTGGGAGCGGAGTAGAGCAGTACTTC. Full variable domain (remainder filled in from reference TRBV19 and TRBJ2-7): DGGITQSPKYLFRKEGQNVTLSCEQNLNHDAMYWYRQDPGQGLRLIYYSQIVNDFQKGDIAEGYSVSREKKESFPLTVTSAQKNPTAFYLCASSSVGGSGVEQYFGPGTRLTVT.

This chain's CDR3 is CATKPGTGGLYEQYF. The CDR3 DNA reads as TGTGCCACTAAGCCCGGGACAGGGGGCTTGTACGAGCAGTACTTC. V gene TRBV19 combines with J gene TRBJ2-7, with TRBD1 matching over 12 bases. CDR1 is LNHDA and CDR2 is SQIVND in the germline V gene (reference sequence). This CDR3 is built from 15 residues. V lost 10 bases, J lost 4 bases, and 11 bases stayed unmatched.

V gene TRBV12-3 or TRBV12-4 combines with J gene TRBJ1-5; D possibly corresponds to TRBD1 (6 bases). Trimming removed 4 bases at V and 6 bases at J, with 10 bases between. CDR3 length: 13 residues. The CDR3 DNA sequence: TGTGCCAGCAGTTATACAGGGCGTCAGCCCCAGCATTTT. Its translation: CASSYTGRQPQHF.

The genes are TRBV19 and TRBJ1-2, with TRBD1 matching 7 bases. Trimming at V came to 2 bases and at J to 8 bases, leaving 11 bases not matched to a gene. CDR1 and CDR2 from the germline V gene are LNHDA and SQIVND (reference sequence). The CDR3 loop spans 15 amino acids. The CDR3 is CASSIRGDRVLGYTF. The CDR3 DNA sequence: TGTGCCAGTAGTATAAGGGGAGACAGGGTTCTCGGCTACACCTTC.

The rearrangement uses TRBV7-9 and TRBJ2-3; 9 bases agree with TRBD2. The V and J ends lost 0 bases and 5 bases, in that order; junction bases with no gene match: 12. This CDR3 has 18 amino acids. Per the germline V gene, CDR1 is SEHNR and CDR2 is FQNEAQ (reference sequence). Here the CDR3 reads CASSLAGRRGRAGDTQYF. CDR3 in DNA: TGTGCCAGCAGCTTAGCTGGCCGTCGCGGGAGGGCGGGAGATACGCAGTATTTT.

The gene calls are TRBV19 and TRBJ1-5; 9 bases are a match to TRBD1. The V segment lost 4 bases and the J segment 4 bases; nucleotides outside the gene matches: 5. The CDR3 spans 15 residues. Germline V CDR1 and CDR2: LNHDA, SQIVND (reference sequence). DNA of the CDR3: TGTGCCAGTAGTAAAAACAGGGGGCCTAATCAGCCCCAGCATTTT. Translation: CASSKNRGPNQPQHF.

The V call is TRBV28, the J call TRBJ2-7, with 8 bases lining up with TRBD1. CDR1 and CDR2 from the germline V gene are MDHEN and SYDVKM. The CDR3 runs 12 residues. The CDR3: CAQRTGTYEQYF. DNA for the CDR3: TGTGCGCAGAGGACAGGGACCTACGAGCAGTACTTC.